What follows are 20 T cell receptor beta chains derived from one specimen sequenced in a study of T cell changes during pregnancy in multiple sclerosis. The assay was immunoSEQ multiplex PCR, and TCRdb's table has in-frame clones only and misses some. The sample consists of over 35,000 clones, around 90% of them appearing once. The specimen comprised peripheral blood, sampled before pregnancy. Receptor source: a female donor with multiple sclerosis, enrolled in a pregnancy study.

V is TRBV29-1 and J is TRBJ1-2; the match to TRBD1 covers 7 bases. Germline values: CDR1 SQVTM, CDR2 ANQGSEA. The CDR3 runs 13 residues. The J segment lost 3 bases and the V segment lost 7 bases, leaving 8 bases of the junction unmatched. CDR3 in DNA: TGCAGCGGTCTTACAGGGGTCGACTATGGCTACACCTTC. Protein: CSGLTGVDYGYTF.

This clone came up once. The rearrangement joins TRBV5-4 to TRBJ2-7; the match to TRBD2 covers 8 bases. V lost 3 bases and J lost 1; bases outside the gene matches: 3. This CDR3 is built from 14 residues. The germline gives CDR1 SGHNT, CDR2 YYREEE (reference sequence). The CDR3 is CASSWGLGSYEQYF. The CDR3 DNA is TGTGCCAGCAGCTGGGGACTAGGGTCCTACGAGCAGTACTTC.

This sequence joins TRBV29-1 and TRBJ2-1; D uncertain. Germline V gives CDR1 SQVTM, CDR2 ANQGSEA. Between the trimmed V and J ends, which lost 6 bases and 7 bases, there was a span of 19 bases. The CDR3 totals 14 residues. CDR3 protein: CSVFKYSSGNEQFF. As DNA, the CDR3 is TGCAGCGTCTTCAAATACTCCTCGGGTAATGAGCAGTTCTTC.

This chain joins TRBV29-1 and TRBJ1-4; D uncertain. CDR1 and CDR2 (germline): SQVTM, ANQGSEA. The CDR3 runs 13 residues. Trimming pared 4 bases from V and 7 bases from J, leaving 13 bases between. Here the CDR3 reads CSVGWQTGEKLFF. CDR3 sequence (DNA): TGCAGCGTTGGCTGGCAGACTGGTGAAAAACTGTTTTTT. Filled out from reference TRBV29-1 and TRBJ1-4, the complete variable domain reads SAVISQKPSRDICQRGTSLTIQCQVDSQVTMMFWYRQQPGQSLTLIATANQGSEATYESGFVIDKFPISRPNLTFSTLTVSNMSPEDSSIYLCSVGWQTGEKLFFGSGTQLSVL.

The chain carries TRBV29-1 and TRBJ2-1; TRBD1 is a possible D gene (6 bases). V lost 6 bases to trimming and J lost 7 bases, with 19 bases between them. This CDR3 comprises 14 residues. Germline values: CDR1 SQVTM, CDR2 ANQGSEA. CDR3 in DNA: TGCAGCGTGGGGTGGACAGTTTTAGGGAATGAGCAGTTCTTC. Its protein is CSVGWTVLGNEQFF.

This clone is a singleton in its sample. This rearrangement joins TRBV11-2 to TRBJ1-3; D may be TRBD1 (5 bases). The germline V gene has CDR1 SGHAT and CDR2 FQNNGV. V was pared by 8 bases and J by 0 bases, with 17 bases between. The CDR3 is made up of 16 amino acids. The CDR3 loop is CASGATGDRSGNTIYF. The CDR3 DNA follows: TGTGCCAGCGGCGCTACAGGTGACCGCTCTGGAAACACCATATATTTT.

This chain links TRBV29-1 with TRBJ1-4; D gene ambiguous. Per germline, CDR1 SQVTM and CDR2 ANQGSEA. With 5 bases removed from V and 2 bases from J, the gap between germline ends came to 9 bases. This CDR3 region has 13 residues. CDR3 loop: CSVRPRTNEKLFF. CDR3 in DNA: TGCAGCGTTCGGCCGCGGACTAATGAAAAACTGTTTTTT. The entire variable domain, with the rest obtained from reference TRBV29-1 and TRBJ1-4, is as follows: SAVISQKPSRDICQRGTSLTIQCQVDSQVTMMFWYRQQPGQSLTLIATANQGSEATYESGFVIDKFPISRPNLTFSTLTVSNMSPEDSSIYLCSVRPRTNEKLFFGSGTQLSVL.

The J gene is TRBJ2-7, the V gene TRBV4-2; the match to TRBD1 covers 7 bases. This CDR3 contains 19 residues. V dropped 0 bases and J dropped 2; count of bases not matched to a gene: 16. Germline V lookup: CDR1 LGHNA, CDR2 YNFKEQ. The CDR3 DNA is TGTGCCAGCAGCCAAGAACCCTTCCTTAGGGGGCTCATTACCTACGAGCAGTACTTC. Amino acids: CASSQEPFLRGLITYEQYF.

The chain has TRBV25-1 and TRBJ1-4; 9 bases are shared with TRBD1. The CDR3 spans 15 residues. Trimming took 3 bases from V and 5 from J; bases not matched to a gene: 4. CDR1 MGHDK and CDR2 SYGVNS come from the germline V gene. Written as DNA, the CDR3 is TGTGCCAGCAGTGACTCCGGGACAGGGAATGAAAAACTGTTTTTT. Translating it yields CASSDSGTGNEKLFF.

J is TRBJ2-2 and V is TRBV13; 12 nucleotides line up with TRBD2. The CDR3 length is 17 residues. CDR1 PRHDT and CDR2 FYEKMQ come from the germline V gene (reference sequence). V shed 5 bases, J shed 2 bases, and the junction held 6 bases outside the gene matches. This chain's CDR3 is CASSPTGLAGNTGELFF. CDR3 bases: TGTGCCAGCAGCCCGACCGGACTAGCGGGAAACACCGGGGAGCTGTTTTTT.

The chain employs TRBV19 and TRBJ2-7; 12 nucleotides line up with TRBD1. Germline lookup yields CDR1 LNHDA and CDR2 SQIVND (reference sequence). This CDR3 is 15 amino acids long. The V segment lost 5 bases and the J segment 4 bases; nucleotides outside the gene matches: 6. CDR3 bases: TGTGCCAGTAGTTTCCTGGGACAGGGGGCTTACGAGCAGTACTTC. Translating gives CASSFLGQGAYEQYF.

The chain employs TRBV30 and TRBJ1-4; TRBD1 is a possible D gene (6 bases). This CDR3 region has 13 residues. CDR1 and CDR2 from the germline V gene are GTSNPN and SVGIG (reference sequence). V lost 4 bases and J lost 4, with 10 bases in between. Written as DNA, the CDR3 is TGTGCCTGGATAGACAGGCGTAATGAAAAACTGTTTTTT. Its translation is CAWIDRRNEKLFF.

This clone was detected a few times. The chain couples TRBV2 to TRBJ1-5, with D perhaps matching TRBD1 (6 bases). CDR3 length: 14 residues. Trimming took off 6 bases at V and 6 bases at J, with 15 bases between the two ends. Germline values: CDR1 SNHLY, CDR2 FYNNEI. This chain's CDR3 is CASRGPRGAQPQHF. CDR3 sequence (DNA): TGTGCCAGCAGGGGTCCCCGGGGGGCTCAGCCCCAGCATTTT.

This chain links TRBV5-6 with TRBJ2-1; possible D gene TRBD2, 5 bases. Germline CDR1 and CDR2: SGHDT and YYEEEE. CDR3 length: 16 amino acids. The V gene lost 0 bases and the J gene lost 0 bases, with 10 bases spanning the gap. The CDR3 DNA is TGTGCCAGCAGCTTGGATGGCCGGGGCTCCTACAATGAGCAGTTCTTC. Its protein is CASSLDGRGSYNEQFF.

The V and J genes are TRBV18 and TRBJ2-1; no clear D. V lost 3 bases to trimming and J lost 2 bases, with 11 bases between them. Germline V CDR1 and CDR2: KGHSH, LQKENI. The CDR3 has 15 amino acids. The CDR3 DNA follows: TGTGCCAGCTCACCTGGCGTAGCTACCTACAATGAGCAGTTCTTC. It specifies CASSPGVATYNEQFF. Full variable domain (remainder filled in from reference TRBV18 and TRBJ2-1): NAGVMQNPRHLVRRRGQEARLRCSPMKGHSHVYWYRQLPEEGLKFMVYLQKENIIDESGMPKERFSAEFPKEGPSILRIQQVVRGDSAAYFCASSPGVATYNEQFFGPGTRLTVL.

CDR3 DNA sequence: TGTGCCAGTAGTATTAACCCTAGCGGGAGTACCGAGCAGTACTTC. Translating it yields CASSINPSGSTEQYF. The gene calls are TRBV19 and TRBJ2-7, with 10 bases identical to TRBD2. The germline CDR1 and CDR2 sequences are LNHDA and SQIVND (reference sequence). CDR3 size: 15 residues. V lost 3 bases, J lost 6 bases, and 8 bases stayed unmatched.

This sequence joins TRBV14 and TRBJ2-5; D is undetermined. V dropped 1 base and J dropped 4 bases, with 4 bases sitting between them. Germline assignment: CDR1 SGHDN and CDR2 FVKESK. The CDR3 runs to 12 residues. CDR3 residues: CASSQVLETQYF. CDR3 coding DNA: TGTGCCAGCAGCCAAGTCCTAGAGACCCAGTACTTC.

This chain links TRBV30 with TRBJ2-3; 8 positions match TRBD2. Germline CDR1 GTSNPN, CDR2 SVGIG (reference sequence). This CDR3 spans 14 amino acids. Losses at the gene ends were 3 bases for V and 3 bases for J; bases not matched to a gene: 5. The CDR3 reads CAWRAGESTDTQYF. In DNA, the CDR3 is TGTGCCTGGAGAGCGGGAGAAAGTACAGATACGCAGTATTTT.

The chain recombines TRBV6-4 with TRBJ1-6, with D possibly matching TRBD1 (5 bases). This CDR3 comprises 15 residues. From germline, CDR1 is MRHNA and CDR2 SNTAGT. Trimming cost V 6 bases and J 1 base, with 10 bases left between them. The CDR3 is CASSQGSSYNSPLHF. Written as DNA, the CDR3 is TGTGCCAGCAGCCAGGGTTCATCCTATAATTCACCCCTCCACTTT.

V usage is TRBV7-9 and J usage is TRBJ1-6; D uncertain. Per germline, CDR1 SEHNR and CDR2 FQNEAQ (reference sequence). Trimming took off 2 bases at V and 2 bases at J, with 7 bases between the two ends. The CDR3 has 15 amino acids. For the CDR3, the DNA is TGTGCCAGCAGCTTACCCAGCGCCTATAATTCACCCCTCCACTTT. Translated, it gives CASSLPSAYNSPLHF.